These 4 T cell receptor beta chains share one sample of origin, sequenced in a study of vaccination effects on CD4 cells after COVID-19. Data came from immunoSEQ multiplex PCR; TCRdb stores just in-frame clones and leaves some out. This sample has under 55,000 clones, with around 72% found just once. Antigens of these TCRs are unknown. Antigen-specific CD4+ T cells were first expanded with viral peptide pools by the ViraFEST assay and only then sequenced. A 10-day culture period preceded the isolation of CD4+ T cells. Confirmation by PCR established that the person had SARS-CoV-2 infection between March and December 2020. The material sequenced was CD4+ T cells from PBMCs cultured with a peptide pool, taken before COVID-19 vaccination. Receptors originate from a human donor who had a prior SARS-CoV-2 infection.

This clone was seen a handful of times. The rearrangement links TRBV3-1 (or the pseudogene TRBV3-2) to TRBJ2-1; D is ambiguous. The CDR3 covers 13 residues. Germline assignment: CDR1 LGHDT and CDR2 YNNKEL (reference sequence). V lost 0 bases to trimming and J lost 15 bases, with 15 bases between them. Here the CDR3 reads CASSQEGTLVLFF. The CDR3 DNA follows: TGTGCCAGCAGCCAAGAGGGCACCCTAGTCCTGTTCTTC.

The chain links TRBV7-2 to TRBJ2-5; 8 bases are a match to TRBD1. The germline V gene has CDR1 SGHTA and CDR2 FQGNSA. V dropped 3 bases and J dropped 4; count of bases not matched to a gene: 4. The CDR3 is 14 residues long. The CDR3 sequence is CASSFAGGTETQYF. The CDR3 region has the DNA TGTGCCAGCAGCTTTGCAGGGGGCACAGAGACCCAGTACTTC.

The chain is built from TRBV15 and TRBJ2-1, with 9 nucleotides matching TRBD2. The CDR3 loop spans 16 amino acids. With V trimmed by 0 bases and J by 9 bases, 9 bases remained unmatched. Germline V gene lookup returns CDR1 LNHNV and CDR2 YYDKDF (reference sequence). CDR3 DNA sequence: TGTGCCACCAGCAGAGATACGGGGCTAGCGGGAAGTGAGCAGTTCTTC. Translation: CATSRDTGLAGSEQFF. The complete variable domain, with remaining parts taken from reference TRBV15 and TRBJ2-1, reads DAMVIQNPRYQVTQFGKPVTLSCSQTLNHNVMYWYQQKSSQAPKLLFHYYDKDFNNEADTPDNFQSRRPNTSFCFLDIRSPGLGDTAMYLCATSRDTGLAGSEQFFGPGTRLTVL.

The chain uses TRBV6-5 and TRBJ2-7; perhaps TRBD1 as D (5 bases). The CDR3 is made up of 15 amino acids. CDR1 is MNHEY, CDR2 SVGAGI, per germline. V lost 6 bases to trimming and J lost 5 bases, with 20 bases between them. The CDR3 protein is CASSYQGALTHEQYF. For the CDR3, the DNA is TGTGCCAGCAGCTACCAGGGTGCGTTGACCCACGAGCAGTACTTC.